Listed below are T cell receptor beta chains from one sample, sequenced in a study of cytomegalovirus exposure and HLA in healthy donors. The data were produced by immunoSEQ multiplex PCR, yet TCRdb's version contains in-frame clones alone and is incomplete. The table lists about 78,000 clones, over 60% of them singletons. The specimen sequenced was PBMCs. The receptors here all came from a woman aged 40 to 49 in good health and CMV-seropositive. CDR3s include the opening cysteine and the closing phenylalanine or tryptophan. D genes are given only for firm matches. Size is stated for part of the rows, as once, few or many counts, or as a class when the clone is expanded.

size: NA; V: TRBV4-1; D: NA; J: TRBJ2-2; CDR3: CASSQAQGTGELFF; DNA: TGCGCCAGCAGCCAAGCCCAGGGGACCGGGGAGCTGTTTTTT
size: NA; V: TRBV27; D: TRBD1; J: TRBJ1-5; CDR3: CASSWTGGPTGRPQHF; DNA: TGTGCCAGCAGTTGGACAGGGGGCCCGACGGGGCGGCCCCAGCATTTT
size: NA; V: TRBV11-2; D: TRBD1; J: TRBJ2-7; CDR3: CASSADRGRDEQYF; DNA: TGTGCCAGCAGCGCCGACAGGGGGCGGGACGAGCAGTACTTC
size: NA; V: TRBV5-3; D: NA; J: TRBJ2-2; CDR3: CARSLRVPTNTGELFF; DNA: TGTGCCAGAAGCCTCCGGGTCCCGACGAACACCGGGGAGCTGTTTTTT
size: NA; V: TRBV30; D: NA; J: TRBJ1-2; CDR3: CAWTILRKTAGNYGYTF; DNA: TGTGCCTGGACGATACTTCGAAAGACAGCAGGAAACTATGGCTACACCTTC
size: NA; V: TRBV6-6; D: TRBD1; J: TRBJ2-5; CDR3: CASSRQGAVETQYF; DNA: TGTGCCAGCAGTAGACAGGGGGCAGTGGAGACCCAGTACTTC
size: NA; V: TRBV29-1; D: NA; J: TRBJ1-2; CDR3: CSAGGGGGYTF; DNA: TGCAGCGCCGGCGGGGGCGGGGGCTACACCTTC
size: NA; V: TRBV5-1; D: NA; J: TRBJ2-2; CDR3: CASGRDRNTGELFF; DNA: TGCGCCAGCGGGCGGGACAGGAACACCGGGGAGCTGTTTTTT
size: few; V: TRBV5-4; D: TRBD1; J: TRBJ1-2; CDR3: CASSRTGSDYGYTF; DNA: TGTGCCAGCAGTCGGACAGGGAGTGATTATGGCTACACCTTC
size: NA; V: TRBV5-1; D: TRBD2; J: TRBJ2-2; CDR3: CASNRGGDRRTGELFF; DNA: TGCGCCAGCAACCGCGGGGGGGACAGACGGACCGGGGAGCTGTTTTTT
size: NA; V: TRBV7-2; D: NA; J: TRBJ1-2; CDR3: CASSPQSGYEGYTF; DNA: TGTGCCAGCAGCCCCCAGTCGGGGTATGAGGGCTACACCTTC
size: few; V: TRBV5-6; D: NA; J: TRBJ2-7; CDR3: CASSPTGRSVYEQYF; DNA: TGTGCCAGCAGCCCAACAGGGAGAAGTGTCTACGAGCAGTACTTC
size: NA; V: TRBV6-5; D: NA; J: TRBJ2-7; CDR3: CATTLSSEQYF; DNA: TGTGCCACCACCCTGAGTTCCGAGCAGTACTTC
size: NA; V: TRBV5-1; D: TRBD1; J: TRBJ2-2; CDR3: CASSLGQGTNTGELFF; DNA: TGCGCCAGCAGCTTGGGACAGGGGACTAACACCGGGGAGCTGTTTTTT
size: once; V: TRBV6-1; D: NA; J: TRBJ2-2; CDR3: CASYGPFRELFF; DNA: TGTGCCTCCTACGGTCCCTTCAGGGAGCTGTTTTTT
size: few; V: TRBV2; D: TRBD1; J: TRBJ1-4; CDR3: CASRGGYEKLFF; DNA: TGTGCCAGCAGAGGGGGCTATGAAAAACTGTTTTTT
size: NA; V: TRBV19; D: TRBD1; J: TRBJ1-1; CDR3: CASRAPGQRGTEAFF; DNA: TGTGCCAGTCGGGCGCCGGGACAGAGAGGGACTGAAGCTTTCTTT
size: NA; V: TRBV10-3; D: TRBD1; J: TRBJ1-1; CDR3: CAKRRDSDTEAFF; DNA: TGTGCCAAGAGACGGGACAGCGACACTGAAGCTTTCTTT
size: NA; V: TRBV10-2; D: NA; J: TRBJ2-3; CDR3: CASSGATDTQYF; DNA: TGCGCCAGCAGTGGGGCCACAGATACGCAGTATTTT
size: NA; V: TRBV19; D: NA; J: TRBJ1-2; CDR3: CASGQGLYGYTF; DNA: TGTGCCAGTGGCCAGGGACTCTATGGCTACACCTTC
size: NA; V: TRBV5-6; D: TRBD2; J: TRBJ2-7; CDR3: CASSLGLAGAGYEQYF; DNA: TGTGCCAGCAGCTTGGGACTAGCGGGAGCAGGCTACGAGCAGTACTTC
size: once; V: TRBV5-6; D: NA; J: TRBJ1-4; CDR3: CASSLRGGRANEKLFF; DNA: TGTGCCAGCAGCTTGAGAGGGGGTCGGGCTAATGAAAAACTGTTTTTT
size: few; V: TRBV5-1; D: TRBD1; J: TRBJ1-1; CDR3: CASSLQPGQDTEAFF; DNA: TGCGCCAGCAGCTTACAACCGGGACAGGACACTGAAGCTTTCTTT
size: NA; V: TRBV6-5; D: TRBD1; J: TRBJ2-7; CDR3: CASSPGTGGVEQYF; DNA: TGTGCCAGCAGCCCCGGGACAGGGGGCGTCGAGCAGTACTTC
size: NA; V: TRBV5-4; D: TRBD1; J: TRBJ1-2; CDR3: CASSLKTPGQLNNYGYTF; DNA: TGTGCCAGCAGCTTAAAAACACCGGGACAGCTAAATAACTATGGCTACACCTTC
size: few; V: TRBV5-1; D: NA; J: TRBJ1-2; CDR3: CASSLATGYYGYTF; DNA: TGCGCCAGCAGCTTGGCCACGGGATACTATGGCTACACCTTC
size: NA; V: TRBV5-1; D: TRBD1; J: TRBJ2-7; CDR3: CASRRAGQGAYEQYF; DNA: TGCGCCAGCAGGCGCGCCGGACAGGGGGCCTACGAGCAGTACTTC
size: once; V: TRBV30; D: TRBD1; J: TRBJ1-2; CDR3: CAWSTGQATRNYGYTF; DNA: TGTGCCTGGAGTACGGGACAGGCCACTCGGAACTATGGCTACACCTTC
size: NA; V: TRBV7-6; D: NA; J: TRBJ1-1; CDR3: CASSLAPWEPVEAFF; DNA: TGTGCCAGCAGCTTAGCCCCTTGGGAGCCAGTTGAAGCTTTCTTT
size: few; V: TRBV5-1; D: NA; J: TRBJ1-1; CDR3: CASSFGGVSTEAFF; DNA: TGCGCCAGCAGCTTTGGGGGGGTGAGCACTGAAGCTTTCTTT
size: NA; V: TRBV5-1; D: TRBD1; J: TRBJ1-6; CDR3: CASSLSSGTGYNSPLHF; DNA: TGCGCCAGCAGCTTGTCCTCCGGGACAGGTTATAATTCACCCCTCCACTTT
size: NA; V: TRBV25-1; D: TRBD1; J: TRBJ2-1; CDR3: CASSRGPGNEQFF; DNA: TGTGCCAGCAGCAGGGGGCCGGGCAATGAGCAGTTCTTC
size: NA; V: TRBV5-6; D: NA; J: TRBJ1-1; CDR3: CASSRRPGQNTEAFF; DNA: TGTGCCAGCAGCAGGCGCCCGGGACAGAACACTGAAGCTTTCTTT
size: NA; V: TRBV7-2; D: NA; J: TRBJ2-7; CDR3: CASSRRRHEVYF; DNA: TGTGCCAGCAGCCGCCGACGCCACGAGGTGTACTTC
size: NA; V: TRBV6-5; D: NA; J: TRBJ2-7; CDR3: CASSYLAGDYEQYF; DNA: TGTGCCAGCAGTTACTTGGCAGGGGACTACGAGCAGTACTTC
size: NA; V: TRBV7-2; D: NA; J: TRBJ2-7; CDR3: CASSSLSYRVGAYEQYF; DNA: TGTGCCAGCAGCTCTTTATCCTACAGGGTAGGCGCCTACGAGCAGTACTTC
size: NA; V: TRBV30; D: TRBD1; J: TRBJ2-2; CDR3: CARRWGQGATGELFF; DNA: TGTGCCCGACGCTGGGGGCAGGGGGCCACCGGGGAGCTGTTTTTT
size: NA; V: TRBV7-9; D: TRBD2; J: TRBJ2-2; CDR3: CASSFTSGGLANTGELFF; DNA: TGTGCCAGCAGCTTCACTAGCGGGGGACTCGCGAACACCGGGGAGCTGTTTTTT
size: NA; V: TRBV30; D: TRBD1; J: TRBJ2-2; CDR3: CARSGRTGVTIANTGELFF; DNA: TGTGCCCGATCCGGAAGGACAGGGGTCACCATCGCGAACACCGGGGAGCTGTTTTTT
size: NA; V: TRBV27; D: NA; J: TRBJ1-4; CDR3: CASRVRGSGAKLFF; DNA: TGTGCCAGCAGGGTCAGAGGCTCGGGTGCAAAACTGTTTTTT
size: NA; V: TRBV19; D: TRBD2; J: TRBJ2-7; CDR3: CASSLGLLRDEQYF; DNA: TGTGCCAGTAGTCTGGGACTATTGCGCGACGAGCAGTACTTC
size: NA; V: TRBV6-6; D: NA; J: TRBJ2-3; CDR3: CASSRLTGPPTDTQYF; DNA: TGTGCCAGCAGTCGTCTCACAGGGCCCCCCACAGATACGCAGTATTTT
size: NA; V: TRBV20-1; D: NA; J: TRBJ2-1; CDR3: CSARATSEQFF; DNA: TGCAGTGCTAGAGCTACTAGCGAGCAGTTCTTC